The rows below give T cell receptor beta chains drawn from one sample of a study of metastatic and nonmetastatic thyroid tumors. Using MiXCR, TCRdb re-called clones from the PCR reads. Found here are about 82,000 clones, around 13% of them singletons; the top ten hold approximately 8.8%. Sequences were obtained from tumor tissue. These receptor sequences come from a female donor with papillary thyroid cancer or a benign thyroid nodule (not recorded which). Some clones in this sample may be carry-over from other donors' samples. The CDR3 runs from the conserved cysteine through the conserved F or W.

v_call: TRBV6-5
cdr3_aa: CASSYMWETRGPEELFF

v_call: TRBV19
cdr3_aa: CASSPTGPSSYEQYF

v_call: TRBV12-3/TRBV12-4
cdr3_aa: CASSRGQRETQYF

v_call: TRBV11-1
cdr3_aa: CASSLALPSGRVGHQETQYF

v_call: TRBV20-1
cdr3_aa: CSALTDKRGNEQFF

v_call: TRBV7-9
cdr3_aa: CASSLEGGREYEQYF

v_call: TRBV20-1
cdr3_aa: CSASRVGQGIREQYF

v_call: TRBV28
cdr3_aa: CASSSPSKRGIWTEAFF

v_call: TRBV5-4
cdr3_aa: CASSSQFSEQYF

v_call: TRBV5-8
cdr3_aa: CATGSSGINQPQHF

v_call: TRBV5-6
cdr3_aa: CASSLRGGSGANVLTF

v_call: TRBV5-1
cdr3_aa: CASSLEVGQGKYNEQFF

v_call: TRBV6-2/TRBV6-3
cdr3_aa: CAIPRTPMSSYNEQFF

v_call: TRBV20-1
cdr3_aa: CSAREGSGGRGDTQYF

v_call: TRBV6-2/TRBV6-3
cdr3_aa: CASRTGKSYGYTF

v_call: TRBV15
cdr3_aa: CATSRLAGVYNEQFF

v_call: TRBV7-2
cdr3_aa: CASSFGGRAVETQYF

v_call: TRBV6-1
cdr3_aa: CASSPSSGANVLTF

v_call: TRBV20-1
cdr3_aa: CSANRASGETQYF

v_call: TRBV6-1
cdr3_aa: CASSPTLQNTIYF

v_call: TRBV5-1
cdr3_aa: CASSWGGSFYEQYF

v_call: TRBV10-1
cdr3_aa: CASSEAGEDNEQFF

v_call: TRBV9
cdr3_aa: CASSDGGGADTQYF

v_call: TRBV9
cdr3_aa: CASSRGVAGAETQYF

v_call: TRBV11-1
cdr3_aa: CASSSLRGPPNTGELFF

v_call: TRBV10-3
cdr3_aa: CATGAWVEQYF

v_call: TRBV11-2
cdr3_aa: CASSYWTGGYTEAFF

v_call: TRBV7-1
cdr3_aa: CASSSTTVAGGLSTDTQYF

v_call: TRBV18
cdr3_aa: CASSPRRTSGITGELFF

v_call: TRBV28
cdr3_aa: CASSSLKGALQETQYF

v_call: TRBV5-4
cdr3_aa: CASSSRGPGNEQFF

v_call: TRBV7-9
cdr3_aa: CASGGPENYGYTF

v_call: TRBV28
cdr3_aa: CASSYIRDRGSFYEQYF

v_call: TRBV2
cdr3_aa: CASSAGQGTEQYF

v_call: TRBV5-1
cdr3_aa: CASSLLSIGGETQYF

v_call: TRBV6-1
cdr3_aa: CASSGGTAGGETQYF

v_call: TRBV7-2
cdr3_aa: CASSLARTGESYEQYF

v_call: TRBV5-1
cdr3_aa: CASSSSVATGELFF

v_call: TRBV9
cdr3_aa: CASSVAVGEAGELFF

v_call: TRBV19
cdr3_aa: CASSIGAGNYGYTF

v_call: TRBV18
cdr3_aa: CASSLTDYEQYF

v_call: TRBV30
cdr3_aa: CAWTNPQGGRGEKLFF

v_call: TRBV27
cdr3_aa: CASPWDLCNYSNQPQHF

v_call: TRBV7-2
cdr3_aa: CASSQGASLYNEQFF

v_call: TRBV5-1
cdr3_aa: CASSLRASVSGERYF

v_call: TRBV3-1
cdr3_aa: CASSPQGKTAETQYF

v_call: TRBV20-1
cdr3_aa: CSASSGAYGNQPQHF